The following is a T cell receptor beta chain sequence with its context. Deletions cut 4 bases from V and 3 bases from J, with 18 bases between. Germline lookup yields CDR1 MGHRA and CDR2 YSYEKL. This CDR3 is 16 amino acids long. The sample originates from a study of blood T cell repertoires in COVID-19. This table comes from immunoSEQ multiplex PCR, and its TCRdb copy is limited to in-frame clones, with some not included. The data contain around 260,000 clones, 87% of them singletons. The genes are TRBV4-1 and TRBJ1-2; weak D call: TRBD1 (6 bases). This clonotype originated in a middle-aged woman who had recovered from COVID-19. Sequencing was performed on peripheral blood. The DNA of the CDR3 is TGCGCCAGCAGCCCCGCGCTGGCAGGGGCCTACTATGGCTACACCTTC. Translating it yields CASSPALAGAYYGYTF.